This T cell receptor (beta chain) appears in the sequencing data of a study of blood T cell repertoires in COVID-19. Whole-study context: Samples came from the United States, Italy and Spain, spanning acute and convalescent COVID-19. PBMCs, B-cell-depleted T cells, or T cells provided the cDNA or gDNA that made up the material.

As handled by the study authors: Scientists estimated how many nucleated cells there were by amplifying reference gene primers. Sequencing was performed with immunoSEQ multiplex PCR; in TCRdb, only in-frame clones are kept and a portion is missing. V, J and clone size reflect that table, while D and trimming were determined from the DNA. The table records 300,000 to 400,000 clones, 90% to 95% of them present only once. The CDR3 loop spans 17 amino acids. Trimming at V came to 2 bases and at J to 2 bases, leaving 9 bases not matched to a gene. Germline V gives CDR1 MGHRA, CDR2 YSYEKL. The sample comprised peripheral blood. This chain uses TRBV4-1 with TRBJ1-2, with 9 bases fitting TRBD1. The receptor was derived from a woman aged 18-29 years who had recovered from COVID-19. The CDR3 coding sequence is TGCGCCAGCAGCCAACTGAACAGGGGGCCCCCAAACTATGGCTACACCTTC. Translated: CASSQLNRGPPNYGYTF.